This TCR beta chain comes out of a study of blood T cell repertoires in COVID-19. Study-wide context: Sources were T cells, B-cell-depleted T cells, or PBMCs; the material itself was cDNA or gDNA.

The CDR3 runs 13 residues. V shed 7 bases, J shed 5 bases, and the junction held 6 bases outside the gene matches. Methods used by the authors: For nucleated cells, counts were estimated from reference gene primer amplification. Generated by immunoSEQ multiplex PCR, the TCRdb table keeps only in-frame clones and is missing some. D and trimming come from the DNA, and the V and J calls and clone size come from that table. The table records over 200,000 clones, around 82% of them present only once. The sequenced sample consisted of peripheral blood. The clonotype originates from a woman aged 40 to 49 with active or convalescent COVID-19. This chain joins TRBV12-3 or TRBV12-4 and TRBJ2-5, with 8 nucleotides matching TRBD1. The DNA for the CDR3 is TGTGCCAGCACCACAGGGGGAGCGGAGACCCAGTACTTC. This encodes CASTTGGAETQYF.